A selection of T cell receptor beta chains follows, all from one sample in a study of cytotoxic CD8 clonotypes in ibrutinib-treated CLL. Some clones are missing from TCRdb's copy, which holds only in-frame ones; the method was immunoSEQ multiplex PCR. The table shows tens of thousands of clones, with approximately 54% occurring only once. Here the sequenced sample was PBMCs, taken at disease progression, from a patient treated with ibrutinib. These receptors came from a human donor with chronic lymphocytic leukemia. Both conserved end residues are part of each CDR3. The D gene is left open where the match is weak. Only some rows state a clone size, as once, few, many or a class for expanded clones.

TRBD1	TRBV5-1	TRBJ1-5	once	TGCGCCAGCAGCGAAGGACAGGGGCGCAGTCAGCCCCAGCATTTT	CASSEGQGRSQPQHF
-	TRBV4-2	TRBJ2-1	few	TGTGCCAGCAGCCAAGATGGGGGACCCCTCGTCTTC	CASSQDGGPLVF
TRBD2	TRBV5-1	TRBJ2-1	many	TGCGCCAGCAGCTGGATGACTAGCGGGGCGGGCAATGAGCAGTTCTTC	CASSWMTSGAGNEQFF
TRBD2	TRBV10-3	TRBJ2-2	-	TGTGCCATCAGCCAGCGGGAGGATAGTACCGGGGAGCTGTTTTTT	CAISQREDSTGELFF
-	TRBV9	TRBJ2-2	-	TGTGCCAGCAGCGTGGGCCCCGGGGACACCGGGGAGCTGTTTTTT	CASSVGPGDTGELFF
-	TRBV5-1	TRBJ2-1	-	TGCGCCAGCAGCGGAGGGGCGGCGGGAAATGAGCAGTTCTTC	CASSGGAAGNEQFF
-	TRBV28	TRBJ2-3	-	TGTGCCAGCAGTGCGCACTCCATAGGGTATACGCAGTATTTT	CASSAHSIGYTQYF
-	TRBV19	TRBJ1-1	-	TGTGCCAGTAGTATTGCGAGAGTGAACACTGAAGCTTTCTTT	CASSIARVNTEAFF
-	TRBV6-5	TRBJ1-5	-	TGTGCCAGCAGCACCGGACAGAAGAATCAGCCCCAGCATTTT	CASSTGQKNQPQHF
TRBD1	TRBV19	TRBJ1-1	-	TGTGCCAGTATCGGGACAGATATGAACACTGAAGCTTTCTTT	CASIGTDMNTEAFF
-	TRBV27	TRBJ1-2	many	TGTGCCAGCAGTTTAACAGGATTGGAGGGCTACACCTTC	CASSLTGLEGYTF
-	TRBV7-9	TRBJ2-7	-	TGTGCCAGCAGCCCAACGCCGTCCTACGAGCAGTACTTC	CASSPTPSYEQYF
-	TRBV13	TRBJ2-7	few	TGTGCCAGCAGCCCCTCCGGCGTCCCCTACGAGCAGTACTTC	CASSPSGVPYEQYF
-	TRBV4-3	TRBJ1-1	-	TGCGCCAGCAGCCAAGATTCGGGGGACCCTGAAGCTTTCTTT	CASSQDSGDPEAFF
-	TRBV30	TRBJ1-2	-	TGTGCCTGTACAGCGCCTGCTAACTATGGCTACACCTTC	CACTAPANYGYTF
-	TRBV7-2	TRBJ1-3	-	TGTGCCAGCAGCGGGGACACCTCTGGAAACACCATATATTTT	CASSGDTSGNTIYF
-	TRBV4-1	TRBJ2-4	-	TGCGCCAGCAGCCAAGAATCTCAGACTTTTCAGTACTTC	CASSQESQTFQYF
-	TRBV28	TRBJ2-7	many	TGTGCCAGCAGCACTCTCGCCCGGGACACCTACGAGCAGTACTTC	CASSTLARDTYEQYF
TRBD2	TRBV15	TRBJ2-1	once	TGTGCCACCAGCACTAGCGGGGGGGCATTGGGTGAGCAGTTCTTC	CATSTSGGALGEQFF
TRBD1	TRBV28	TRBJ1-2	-	TGTGCCAGCAGGACACTAGGACAGGGCTATGGCTACACCTTC	CASRTLGQGYGYTF
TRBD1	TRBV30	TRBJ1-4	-	TGTGCCTGGGCGGGACAGATTAATGAAAAACTGTTTTTT	CAWAGQINEKLFF
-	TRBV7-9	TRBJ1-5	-	TGTGCCAGCAGCTTAAGGGGGGGTAGCAATCAGCCCCAGCATTTT	CASSLRGGSNQPQHF
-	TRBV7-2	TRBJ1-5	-	TGTGCCAGCAGCTTAGGGGCGGCAAGTCAGCCCCAGCATTTT	CASSLGAASQPQHF
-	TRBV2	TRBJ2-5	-	TGTGCCAGCAATCCTTCTAGGGGGGACCGTCGCGAGACCCAGTACTTC	CASNPSRGDRRETQYF
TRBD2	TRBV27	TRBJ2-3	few	TGTGCCAGCAGTTTATGGACTAGCGGGAGAGGGGGCACAGATACGCAGTATTTT	CASSLWTSGRGGTDTQYF
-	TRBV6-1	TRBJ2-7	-	TGTGCCAGCATACGCAACTACGAGCAGTACTTC	CASIRNYEQYF
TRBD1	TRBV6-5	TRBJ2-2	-	TGTGGGACAGGGGTCACCGGGGAGCTGTTTTTT	CGTGVTGELFF
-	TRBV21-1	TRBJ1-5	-	TGTGCCAGCAGCAGGACAGGAGATCAGCCCCAGCATTTT	CASSRTGDQPQHF
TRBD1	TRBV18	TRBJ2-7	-	TGTGCCAGCTCACCACCGACGCGACAGGGAAGCTCCTACGAGCAGTACTTC	CASSPPTRQGSSYEQYF
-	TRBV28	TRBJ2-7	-	TGTGCCAGCAGTCCATACACCCCAGGGATGGGGGTGGGCGAGCAGTACTTC	CASSPYTPGMGVGEQYF
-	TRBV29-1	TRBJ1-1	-	TGCAGCGTTGTAACTCTTTCAAAGGGGGCTGAAGCTTTCTTT	CSVVTLSKGAEAFF
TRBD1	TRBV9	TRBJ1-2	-	TGTGCCAGCAGCCCCGATACGGACAGGGCCGGTAACTATGGCTACACCTTC	CASSPDTDRAGNYGYTF
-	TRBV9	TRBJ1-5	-	TGTGCCAGCAGCGTAGGGACGGATCAGCCCCAGCATTTT	CASSVGTDQPQHF
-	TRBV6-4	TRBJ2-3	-	TGTGCCAGCAGATCTGAGGGCTCAGATACGCAGTATTTT	CASRSEGSDTQYF
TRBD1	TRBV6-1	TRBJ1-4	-	TGTGCCAGCAGTCAGTCGACAGGGAGGAATGAAAAACTGTTTTTT	CASSQSTGRNEKLFF
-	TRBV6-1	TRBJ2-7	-	TGTGCCAGCAACCCTAGGGGGGCGAGCGGATACGAGCAGTACTTC	CASNPRGASGYEQYF
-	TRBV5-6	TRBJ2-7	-	TGTGCCAGCAGCTACAGTCTTACCGAGCAGTACTTC	CASSYSLTEQYF
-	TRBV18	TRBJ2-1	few	TGTGCCAGTCGACGACAGGCCGGCTACAATGAGCAGTTCTTC	CASRRQAGYNEQFF
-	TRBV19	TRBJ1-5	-	TGTGCCAGTACTTCCTATTCCTCGGGGGATGATCAGCCCCAGCATTTT	CASTSYSSGDDQPQHF
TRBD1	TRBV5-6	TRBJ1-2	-	TGTGCCAGCAGCAGGCAGGACAGGGGCGGTGGCTACACCTTC	CASSRQDRGGGYTF
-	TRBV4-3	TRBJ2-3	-	TGCGCCAGCAGCCAAGATCAGAAGGTCGCTAGCCCCACAGATACGCAGTATTTT	CASSQDQKVASPTDTQYF
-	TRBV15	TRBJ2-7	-	TGTGCCACCAGCAGAGGTTGGACTGCTTACGAGCAGTACTTC	CATSRGWTAYEQYF
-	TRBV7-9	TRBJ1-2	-	TGTGCCAGCAGCCAATACGGGGATTTCTATGGCTACACCTTC	CASSQYGDFYGYTF
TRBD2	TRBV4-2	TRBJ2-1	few	TGTGCCAGCAGCCAAAGACTAGCGGGACTCTACAATGAGCAGTTCTTC	CASSQRLAGLYNEQFF